One sample yielded the 21 T cell receptor beta chains listed below, sequenced in a study of cytomegalovirus exposure and HLA in healthy donors. Sequencing used immunoSEQ multiplex PCR; TCRdb keeps in-frame clones, though not all of them. Among some 170,000 clones, about 89% were seen once, and the ten largest hold roughly 6.6%. Sequencing used PBMCs. The receptor source for this set is a man aged 25-45 years in good health and CMV-seropositive.

The chain is built from TRBV5-1 and TRBJ2-3; TRBD1 aligns across 12 bases. Losses at the gene ends were 3 bases for V and 9 bases for J; bases not matched to a gene: 14. Per the germline V gene, CDR1 is SGHRS and CDR2 is YFSETQ. The CDR3 totals 17 residues. Here the CDR3 reads CASSSGVPRDRGLTQYF. For the CDR3, the DNA is TGCGCCAGCAGCTCTGGGGTCCCCCGGGACAGGGGGCTCACGCAGTATTTT.

V is TRBV6-6 and J is TRBJ1-2; 8 nucleotides agree with TRBD1. This CDR3 is 16 amino acids long. With 7 bases clipped from V and 2 bases from J, the junction kept 12 bases outside the gene matches. Per germline, CDR1 MNHNY and CDR2 SVGAGI (reference sequence). This chain's CDR3 is CASTTDRGTPNYGYTF. The CDR3 DNA is TGTGCCAGCACCACAGACAGGGGAACCCCCAACTATGGCTACACCTTC.

V is TRBV5-1 and J is TRBJ2-2; 8 bases agree with TRBD2. Germline-derived CDR1 and CDR2 are SGHRS and YFSETQ. CDR3 size: 16 residues. V lost 2 bases, J lost 4 bases, and 7 bases stayed unmatched. The CDR3 DNA reads TGCGCCAGCAGCTTCCGCGCAGCGGGAGTCACCGGGGAGCTGTTTTTT. This translates into CASSFRAAGVTGELFF.

The rearrangement joins TRBV28 to TRBJ1-2; 7 nucleotides agree with TRBD1. This CDR3 has 14 amino acids. CDR1 and CDR2 (germline): MDHEN, SYDVKM. Trimming cost V 5 bases and J 2 bases; bases outside gene matches: 5. CDR3 in amino acids: CASSLLQGNYGYTF. Written as DNA, the CDR3 is TGTGCCAGCAGTCTACTACAGGGGAACTATGGCTACACCTTC.

The DNA for the CDR3 is TGTGCCAGCAGGGGATTGGTAGGCGAGCAGTACTTC. Residues: CASRGLVGEQYF. This sequence joins TRBV6-1 and TRBJ2-7; no reliable D call. The CDR3 runs 12 residues. V dropped 6 bases and J dropped 6 bases, with 12 bases sitting between them. Per the germline V gene, CDR1 is MNHNS and CDR2 is SASEGT.

The J gene is TRBJ2-7, the V gene TRBV5-1, with 8 bases matching TRBD2. The CDR3 length is 17 residues. Unmatched junction bases numbered 8, after V lost 0 bases and J lost 0 bases. In germline, CDR1 is SGHRS, CDR2 YFSETQ. This CDR3 reads CASSLAGSGSASYEQYF. Here the CDR3 DNA reads TGCGCCAGCAGCTTGGCCGGGAGCGGGAGCGCCTCCTACGAGCAGTACTTC.

The chain joins TRBV4-3 to TRBJ2-5; D call uncertain. Trimming took off 0 bases at V and 2 bases at J, with 13 bases between the two ends. CDR1 LGHNA and CDR2 YSLEER come from the germline V gene. There are 16 residues in the CDR3. CDR3 region: CASSQDFDRWQETQYF. CDR3 bases: TGCGCCAGCAGCCAAGATTTCGATAGATGGCAAGAGACCCAGTACTTC.

The gene calls are TRBV18 and TRBJ2-7, with 9 bases fitting TRBD1. The CDR3 spans 15 residues. Losses at the gene ends were 3 bases for V and 1 base for J; bases not matched to a gene: 4. Per the germline V gene, CDR1 is KGHSH and CDR2 is LQKENI. CDR3 bases: TGTGCCAGCTCACCGTCCGGGACAGGGTCCTACGAGCAGTACTTC. Translating it yields CASSPSGTGSYEQYF.

V gene TRBV11-2 combines with J gene TRBJ1-2; D ambiguous. CDR3 length: 15 amino acids. Trimming stripped 5 bases from V and 4 bases from J, with 17 bases between. CDR1 SGHAT and CDR2 FQNNGV come from the germline V gene. The CDR3 spells CASSGGLAGGYGYTF. The CDR3 DNA sequence: TGTGCCAGCAGCGGTGGACTGGCGGGAGGCTATGGCTACACCTTC.

V is TRBV7-3 and J is TRBJ1-2; 8 bases line up with TRBD1. The ends lost 6 bases at V and 6 bases at J; junction bases unmatched: 6. The CDR3 consists of 13 residues. Germline V gives CDR1 SGHTA, CDR2 FQGTGA. CDR3 sequence reads: CASSLTGADGYTF. The CDR3 nucleotides read TGTGCCAGCAGTTTGACAGGGGCGGATGGCTACACCTTC.

The CDR3: CAISETSLAGGYEQYF. For the CDR3, the DNA is TGTGCCATCAGTGAGACCTCCCTAGCGGGAGGTTACGAGCAGTACTTC. The gene calls are TRBV10-3 and TRBJ2-7; TRBD2 matches at 11 bases. The CDR3 has 16 amino acids. Germline assignment: CDR1 ENHRY and CDR2 SYGVKD. Trimming cost V 2 bases and J 4 bases; bases outside gene matches: 7.

The chain employs TRBV27 and TRBJ1-5; D not certain. This CDR3 region has 11 residues. Per germline, CDR1 MNHEY and CDR2 SMNVEV (reference sequence). The V end was cut by 8 bases, the J end by 7 bases, with 9 bases between. CDR3 sequence (DNA): TGTGCCAGCGGATCGGGGCAGCCCCAGCATTTT. This encodes CASGSGQPQHF.

The chain carries TRBV11-3 and TRBJ1-1; D possibly corresponds to TRBD1 (5 bases). CDR3 length: 12 residues. V lost 5 bases to trimming and J lost 3 bases, with 7 bases between them. Germline loops: CDR1 SGHNT, CDR2 YENEEA. The CDR3 nucleotides are TGTGCCAGCAGCCCAGGGTACACTGAAGCTTTCTTT. This codes for CASSPGYTEAFF.

This chain connects TRBV2 to TRBJ2-3; 7 bases match TRBD1. Trimming took 5 bases from V and 2 from J; bases not matched to a gene: 10. Germline V lookup: CDR1 SNHLY, CDR2 FYNNEI. The CDR3 consists of 16 residues. CDR3 sequence: CASSLRQGRSTDTQYF. CDR3 nucleotides: TGTGCCAGCAGTCTTCGACAGGGACGGTCCACAGATACGCAGTATTTT.

The V gene is TRBV7-2, the J gene TRBJ2-7, with 11 bases lining up with TRBD2. CDR1 and CDR2 (germline): SGHTA, FQGNSA. V gave up 5 bases and J gave up 3 bases; unmatched junction bases: 15. The CDR3 consists of 18 residues. The DNA for the CDR3 is TGTGCCAGCAGCCTCTCGGGCGCGGCCGGGACTAGCGGCTACGAGCAGTACTTC. It yields the protein CASSLSGAAGTSGYEQYF.

This rearrangement joins TRBV6-1 to TRBJ1-1, with 10 bases matching TRBD1. V shed 6 bases and J 4 bases; nucleotides not matched to a gene: 8. The CDR3 covers 15 residues. From germline, CDR1 is MNHNS and CDR2 SASEGT. The CDR3 region has the DNA TGTGCCAGCAGGGGATGGGACAGGGGCGTCACTGAAGCTTTCTTT. This sequence encodes CASRGWDRGVTEAFF.

V is TRBV29-1 and J is TRBJ2-3; 9 bases are a match to TRBD1. CDR1 is SQVTM and CDR2 is ANQGSEA in the germline V gene. J gave up 5 bases and V 7 bases, and 13 bases lay outside the gene matches. The CDR3 loop spans 15 amino acids. The CDR3 region is CSGTSNRGLKDTQYF. In nucleotides, the CDR3 is TGCAGCGGCACCTCTAACAGGGGGCTAAAAGATACGCAGTATTTT.

The rearrangement uses TRBV15 and TRBJ1-1; the match to TRBD1 covers 9 bases. There are 15 residues in the CDR3. Germline values: CDR1 LNHNV, CDR2 YYDKDF (reference sequence). Trimming cost V 3 bases and J 3 bases; bases outside gene matches: 5. Here the CDR3 DNA reads TGTGCCACCAGCAGCCAGGGACAGGGAGACACTGAAGCTTTCTTT. Its protein is CATSSQGQGDTEAFF.

The chain couples TRBV15 to TRBJ2-2, with TRBD1 as a possible D gene (6 bases). Germline assignment: CDR1 LNHNV and CDR2 YYDKDF (reference sequence). V dropped 1 base and J dropped 0 bases, with 18 bases sitting between them. The CDR3 spans 19 residues. The CDR3 here is CATSRAVTGNYANTGELFF. The DNA for the CDR3 is TGTGCCACCAGCAGAGCCGTAACAGGGAACTACGCGAACACCGGGGAGCTGTTTTTT.

The V call is TRBV19, the J call TRBJ2-7; 7 bases align to TRBD2. Germline CDR1 is LNHDA and CDR2 is SQIVND (reference sequence). The trim removed 5 bases at V and 3 bases at J, leaving 7 bases unmatched. There are 14 residues in the CDR3. CDR3 amino acids: CASSQGGIYYEQYF. The CDR3 DNA sequence: TGTGCCAGTAGTCAGGGAGGGATTTACTACGAGCAGTACTTC.

This clone was recorded once. DNA for the CDR3: TGTGCCAGCAGCTTAGGGGCCTCCTGGAATCAGCCCCAGCATTTT. This encodes CASSLGASWNQPQHF. This rearrangement joins TRBV7-2 to TRBJ1-5, with D unclear. The CDR3 covers 15 residues. Trimming pared 1 base from V and 4 bases from J, leaving 11 bases between. The V gene's germline CDR1 is SGHTA and CDR2 FQGNSA.